The 16 T cell receptor beta chains presented below share a single source sample, sequenced in a study of immune cell composition in non-small cell lung cancer. TCRdb's copy holds only in-frame clones and misses some; the assay was immunoSEQ multiplex PCR. The data show a few thousand clones, with roughly 87% seen just once and more than 13% held by the top ten. The sample comprised lung tumor tissue. The source of these receptors is a human donor with non-small cell lung cancer.

The rearrangement links TRBV2 to TRBJ1-6; the D gene is possibly TRBD1 (6 bases). The CDR3 covers 15 residues. V was clipped by 7 bases and J by 2 bases, with 12 bases between them. In germline, CDR1 is SNHLY, CDR2 FYNNEI. CDR3 nucleotides: TGTGCCAGCAAAATCGACAGGACCTATAATTCACCCCTCCACTTT. Translating it yields CASKIDRTYNSPLHF.

The rearrangement links TRBV5-1 to TRBJ1-4, with 8 bases fitting TRBD1. This CDR3 comprises 19 residues. CDR1 and CDR2 from the germline V gene are SGHRS and YFSETQ. V gave up 2 bases and J gave up 0 bases; unmatched junction bases: 12. The CDR3: CASSLLPQGTGATNEKLFF. The CDR3 region has the DNA TGCGCCAGCAGCTTACTACCGCAGGGGACAGGTGCAACTAATGAAAAACTGTTTTTT. The variable domain in full, completed from reference TRBV5-1 and TRBJ1-4, reads KAGVTQTPRYLIKTRGQQVTLSCSPISGHRSVSWYQQTPGQGLQFLFEYFSETQRNKGNFPGRFSGRQFSNSRSEMNVSTLELGDSALYLCASSLLPQGTGATNEKLFFGSGTQLSVL.

In this sample, this clone turned up once. The chain couples TRBV7-3 to TRBJ2-2, with no clear D. The CDR3 consists of 13 residues. Trimming took off 5 bases at V and 2 bases at J, with 6 bases between the two ends. Germline CDR1 SGHTA, CDR2 FQGTGA. The CDR3 loop is CASSRSNTGELFF. DNA for the CDR3: TGTGCCAGCAGCCGAAGCAACACCGGGGAGCTGTTTTTT.

This chain connects TRBV9 to TRBJ2-1; the match to TRBD1 covers 7 bases. The J segment lost 3 bases and the V segment lost 3 bases, leaving 15 bases of the junction unmatched. The CDR3 runs to 18 residues. Germline values: CDR1 SGDLS, CDR2 YYNGEE. The CDR3 is CASSAGMGQGVVYNEQFF. In DNA form, the CDR3 reads TGTGCCAGCAGCGCCGGGATGGGTCAGGGGGTAGTCTACAATGAGCAGTTCTTC.

This clone was counted between two and nine times. The chain couples TRBV7-8 to TRBJ2-7; a possible D gene is TRBD1 (5 bases). CDR1 and CDR2 (germline): SGHVS, FQNEAQ. The V end was cut by 3 bases, the J end by 0 bases, with 12 bases between. The CDR3 is 15 residues long. The chain's CDR3 is CASSFAGDSSYEQYF. The DNA of the CDR3 is TGTGCCAGCAGCTTCGCCGGCGACAGCTCCTACGAGCAGTACTTC.

The chain employs TRBV6-5 and TRBJ1-5, with D uncertain. CDR1 is MNHEY, CDR2 SVGAGI, per germline. V was shortened by 2 bases and J by 5 bases, with 7 bases between the two germline ends. The CDR3 contains 13 residues. The CDR3 sequence is CASSYGEDQPQHF. The DNA of the CDR3 is TGTGCCAGCAGTTACGGGGAGGATCAGCCCCAGCATTTT.

J is TRBJ2-7 and V is TRBV25-1; 7 bases align to TRBD1. The V segment lost 4 bases and the J segment 6 bases; nucleotides outside the gene matches: 3. Germline values: CDR1 MGHDK, CDR2 SYGVNS. The CDR3 is 12 residues long. The CDR3 nucleotides are TGTGCCAGCAGTGGATACAGGGGCGAGCAGTACTTC. This sequence encodes CASSGYRGEQYF.

A single count supports this clone. This chain uses TRBV5-6 with TRBJ2-1, with 7 nucleotides matching TRBD2. Germline V gene sequence: CDR1 SGHDT, CDR2 YYEEEE. The CDR3 totals 15 residues. V was clipped by 1 base and J by 5 bases; unmatched bases: 6. The CDR3 DNA follows: TGTGCCAGCAGCTTGTGGACTAGGGGAAACAATGAGCAGTTCTTC. As protein: CASSLWTRGNNEQFF.

This clone was detected only a few times. The chain is built from TRBV7-3 and TRBJ2-7, with TRBD2 identical over 8 bases. V was clipped by 6 bases and J by 6 bases; unmatched bases: 10. Germline V gene lookup returns CDR1 SGHTA and CDR2 FQGTGA. The CDR3 totals 14 residues. DNA for the CDR3: TGTGCCAGCAGGCCCACGGACGGGGGGGGCGAGCAGTACTTC. It translates to CASRPTDGGGEQYF.

V gene TRBV30 combines with J gene TRBJ1-2; the D is unclear. CDR3 length equals 15 residues. V shed 5 bases and J shed 8 bases, with 24 bases lying between them. Germline CDR1 reads GTSNPN; CDR2 reads SVGIG (reference sequence). The CDR3 here is CAWASSVHMLSGYTF. CDR3 bases: TGTGCCTGGGCCAGCAGCGTCCACATGCTATCGGGCTACACCTTC.

J is TRBJ1-2 and V is TRBV28; 10 bases fit TRBD1. This CDR3 comprises 14 residues. Germline CDR1 MDHEN, CDR2 SYDVKM. The V gene end was trimmed by 6 bases and the J gene end by 7 bases; junction bases not matched to a gene: 8. The CDR3 DNA reads as TGTGCCAGCAGATATTTGGACAGGGGGAGTGGCTACACCTTC. Its protein product is CASRYLDRGSGYTF.

This clone was counted once. This sequence joins TRBV18 and TRBJ2-2; TRBD2 aligns across 11 bases. This CDR3 has 15 amino acids. Germline trimming cut 5 bases from V and 4 bases from J; bases unmatched to any gene: 3. The germline V gene has CDR1 KGHSH and CDR2 LQKENI. The CDR3: CASSSGLAGTGELFF. The CDR3 DNA reads TGTGCCAGCTCATCAGGACTAGCGGGCACCGGGGAGCTGTTTTTT. The full variable domain, in which reference TRBV18 and TRBJ2-2 provide the parts outside the CDR3, is NAGVMQNPRHLVRRRGQEARLRCSPMKGHSHVYWYRQLPEEGLKFMVYLQKENIIDESGMPKERFSAEFPKEGPSILRIQQVVRGDSAAYFCASSSGLAGTGELFFGEGSRLTVL.

This sequence joins TRBV5-1 and TRBJ2-5, with TRBD1 as a possible D gene (6 bases). The CDR3 totals 16 residues. The V end was cut by 4 bases, the J end by 2 bases, with 18 bases between. CDR1 is SGHRS and CDR2 is YFSETQ in the germline V gene. The CDR3 protein is CASSALGAGAQETQYF. The CDR3 bases are TGCGCCAGCAGCGCCTTAGGGGCAGGGGCTCAAGAGACCCAGTACTTC.

The CDR3 spells CASSPMGLETQYF. The CDR3, as DNA: TGTGCCAGCAGCCCAATGGGGCTAGAGACCCAGTACTTC. The J gene is TRBJ2-5, the V gene TRBV5-5; D is possibly TRBD1 (5 bases). Germline V gives CDR1 SGHKS, CDR2 YYEKEE (reference sequence). The CDR3 covers 13 residues. The V gene lost 4 bases and the J gene lost 4 bases, with 11 bases spanning the gap.

The chain uses TRBV11-2 and TRBJ2-1, with TRBD1 as a possible D gene (5 bases). The V gene's germline CDR1 is SGHAT and CDR2 FQNNGV. V lost 2 bases and J lost 5, with 16 bases in between. CDR3 length: 16 residues. DNA for the CDR3: TGTGCCAGCAGCTTACGGAGTCAGGGTCCCCACAATGAGCAGTTCTTC. This codes for CASSLRSQGPHNEQFF.

This clone showed up just once. This rearrangement joins TRBV5-1 to TRBJ2-7; the D gene is possibly TRBD2 (5 bases). This CDR3 contains 13 residues. CDR1 SGHRS and CDR2 YFSETQ come from the germline V gene. With 1 base removed from V and 4 bases from J, the gap between germline ends came to 9 bases. This chain's CDR3 is CASSLYRGYEQYF. The CDR3 DNA follows: TGCGCCAGCAGCTTGTACCGGGGTTACGAGCAGTACTTC.